This TCR beta chain is drawn from a study of blood T cell repertoires in COVID-19 (dated by TCRdb to 2018 to 2021). At the level of the whole study: Collaborator samples came from the United States, Italy and Spain and covered acute and convalescent phases of COVID-19. The prospective study material was composed of cDNA or gDNA derived from T cells, B-cell-depleted T cells, or PBMCs. The dataset comprised deeply sampled blood TCRbeta repertoires from subjects exposed to, actively infected with, or recovered from COVID-19. The repertoires were made available in a free public database intended to serve as a resource for research on the immune response to SARS-CoV-2. The samples were drawn from the first 160 participants of the ongoing ImmuneRACE study and from more than 1,000 subjects provided by 6 global collaborators. The sample metadata nearly always contained a de-identified subject ID, COVID-19 status, age in years and sex. Where available, HLA class I and class II types were obtained from metadata supplied by the sample provider rather than from assay-based typing.

The collaborating institutions used their own protocols to collect whole blood in K2EDTA tubes. Collaborator samples were shipped for TCRbeta analysis as frozen whole blood, isolated PBMCs, or DNA extracted from either sample type. TCRbeta CDR3 regions were amplified from genomic DNA using the immunoSEQ Assay, a bias-controlled multiplex PCR. On the authors' methods: The number of nucleated cells in each sample was estimated by amplification of reference gene primers within the assay. Sequence reads were collapsed and filtered to measure the absolute abundance of every unique TCRbeta CDR3 rearrangement. For each sample, productive Simpson clonality was calculated as the square root of Simpson's diversity index across productive rearrangements. TCRdb limited this immuneACCESS table to in-frame rearrangements with V and J called. A share of clones is missing; checked studies link under half to unresolved V genes, and the rest is unexplained. The DNA was the basis for D and trimming; V, J and clone size are from that table. Here the sample has some 200,000 clones; around 80% occur a single time. More than 7% of the sample is in the top ten clones.

The V end gives up 6 bases and the J end 9 bases, leaving 3 bases in the junction not matched to a gene. CDR1 and CDR2 (MNHEY, SVGAGI) derive from the germline V gene. There are 14 amino acids in the CDR3, from cysteine to phenylalanine inclusive. Only the CDR3 DNA is retained, 42 bases long and in frame from the first base. To note about this clone: Its antigen has not been determined. No qualities accompany the bases; no much larger clone lies one base away.

Results and caveats for the whole study, not just this receptor: Clinical and demographic metadata were provided uncurated, with the amount varying by source and participant.

This chain is built from TRBV6-5 and TRBJ1-6, with TRBD1 identical over 12 junction bases. The clonotype originates from a woman in her sixties or seventies with acute or convalescent COVID-19. The sequencing sample was made of peripheral blood. This receptor carries the CDR3 CASRGTGGASPLHF. The bases read TGTGCCAGCAGGGGGACAGGGGGCGCTTCACCCCTCCACTTT.